The text below deals with one T cell receptor (beta chain). Its cognate antigen is unknown. 13 Jbeta primers and 60 Vbeta primers were used for the PCR. TCRdb keeps only in-frame clones here, not all; method: immunoSEQ multiplex PCR. Here the sample spans about 120,000 clones, about 8% being singletons. These data originate in a study of cytomegalovirus exposure and HLA in healthy donors. Points from the study as a whole: In a later analysis, at a false discovery rate of 0.05, 16,951 TCR beta sequences matched HLA alleles. An analysis done earlier found most TCR beta V segments productive about 87% or about 30% of the time.

Donors likely had unrecorded immune exposures despite being nominally healthy when sampled. Germline V gene data show CDR1 as KGHSH and CDR2 as LQKENI. The CDR3 is 14 amino acids. V lost 1 base and J 5 bases, leaving 10 bases between the germline ends. Sequencing was carried out using PBMCs. The chain carries TRBV18 and TRBJ2-3; D might be TRBD2 (6 bases). The origin of this receptor is a woman aged 40 to 49 in good health and CMV-seropositive. The CDR3 DNA sequence: TGTGCCAGCTCACCACGCGGGGCAAGAGATACGCAGTATTTT. Translated, it gives CASSPRGARDTQYF.